This is a list of T cell receptor beta chains from one sample in a study of cytomegalovirus exposure and HLA in healthy donors. Measured with immunoSEQ multiplex PCR; TCRdb has only the in-frame clones, and not every one. The table shows 150,000 to 200,000 clones, with just over 75% occurring only once. The sample comprised PBMCs. The source of these receptors is a woman under 40 in good health and CMV-seropositive. Each CDR3 is given with its conserved first and last residue. The D gene is left open where the match is weak. Not all rows give a size; the values are once, few, many and, for expanded clones, a class.

TRBV11-2,NA,TRBJ2-1,TRBD2,TGTGCCAGCAGCTTAACGGCGGGAGAATTGAATGAGCAGTTCTTC,CASSLTAGELNEQFF
TRBV7-9,NA,TRBJ2-1,NA,TGTGCCAGCAGCTTAGACGGCTACAATGAGCAGTTCTTC,CASSLDGYNEQFF
TRBV10-3,NA,TRBJ1-1,TRBD1,TGTGCCATCAGTGTGCCCAGGGGGTTGAACACTGAAGCTTTCTTT,CAISVPRGLNTEAFF
TRBV18,NA,TRBJ2-7,TRBD1,TGTGCCAGCTCACCACGACAGGGGTTGAGCTACGAGCAGTACTTC,CASSPRQGLSYEQYF
TRBV9,NA,TRBJ2-7,NA,TGTGCCAGCAGCGTAGACAGGGCCACCTACGAGCAGTACTTC,CASSVDRATYEQYF
TRBV6-6,NA,TRBJ2-3,NA,TGTGCCTCCCGGAGATTCACAGATACGCAGTATTTT,CASRRFTDTQYF
TRBV7-9,NA,TRBJ1-4,NA,TGTTCCAGCAGCTTAGTGTCGGGGGCAACTAATGAAAAACTGTTTTTT,CSSSLVSGATNEKLFF
TRBV28,few,TRBJ1-1,TRBD1,TGTGCCAGCAGTTTTGCCGGCACAGGGGGGAACACTGAAGCTTTCTTT,CASSFAGTGGNTEAFF
TRBV5-1,NA,TRBJ2-7,NA,TGCGCCAGCGGGTCCGAGGTCAGCTCCTACGAGCAGTACTTC,CASGSEVSSYEQYF
TRBV9,few,TRBJ2-1,NA,TGTGCCAGCAGCGTAGGGCGGAGCTCCTACAATGAGCAGTTCTTC,CASSVGRSSYNEQFF
TRBV5-4,few,TRBJ2-2,NA,TGTGCCAGCAGCTCGGACTGGGGGAACACCGGGGAGCTGTTTTTT,CASSSDWGNTGELFF
TRBV19,NA,TRBJ1-2,TRBD1,TGTGCCAGTAGACAGGGGCGTACTAACTATGGCTACACCTTC,CASRQGRTNYGYTF
TRBV6-6,NA,TRBJ2-1,NA,TGTGCCAGCAGTTACGCTGAAACAGTTCGGTTCTTC,CASSYAETVRFF
TRBV7-2,NA,TRBJ1-1,NA,TGTGCCAGCAGCTTAGCGTGGGCAGCCCAAGTGACTGAAGCTTTCTTT,CASSLAWAAQVTEAFF
TRBV7-6,NA,TRBJ2-1,NA,TGTGCCAGCAGCTCGTCCGGGGACAATGAGCAGTTCTTC,CASSSSGDNEQFF
TRBV7-8,NA,TRBJ1-2,TRBD1,TGTGCCAGCAGCCCAGTCCCGGGACAGGGTTCCTATGGCTACACCTTC,CASSPVPGQGSYGYTF
TRBV4-3,NA,TRBJ1-1,NA,TGCGCCAGCAGCCAAGGGACAGAGAACACTGAAGCTTTCTTT,CASSQGTENTEAFF
TRBV29-1,once,TRBJ2-6,NA,TGCAGCGTTGGGGGGCCTGGGGCCAACATCCTGACTTTC,CSVGGPGANILTF
TRBV28,NA,TRBJ2-7,TRBD2,TGTGCCAGCAGTCGACTAGCGGGAGCTTACGAGCAGTACTTC,CASSRLAGAYEQYF
TRBV14,NA,TRBJ2-1,TRBD1,TGTGCCAGCAGCCAAGATCGTTGTGGGACAGTCGTGCAGTTCTTC,CASSQDRCGTVVQFF
TRBV18,NA,TRBJ2-3,NA,TGTGCCAGCTCCATCACAGATACGCAGTATTTT,CASSITDTQYF
TRBV6-5,NA,TRBJ1-3,NA,TGTGCCAGCAGTTACTCGGCGGGGGGCTCTGGAAACACCATATATTTT,CASSYSAGGSGNTIYF
TRBV27,NA,TRBJ1-1,TRBD1,TGTGCCAGCAGCCCAGACAGGGGGCGGCGGTTGGGGAACACTGAAGCTTTCTTT,CASSPDRGRRLGNTEAFF
TRBV10-3,NA,TRBJ1-5,NA,TGTGCCATCAGTGGCGGAATACCTAATCAGCCCCAGCATTTT,CAISGGIPNQPQHF
TRBV25-1,NA,TRBJ2-1,NA,TGTGCCAGCAGTGAATGGGGGGAGGACTACAATGAGCAGTTCTTC,CASSEWGEDYNEQFF
TRBV4-2,NA,TRBJ1-4,NA,TGTGCCAGCAGCGGGGACACCGGAAATGTAAAACTGTTTTTT,CASSGDTGNVKLFF
TRBV11-2,few,TRBJ2-5,NA,TGTGCCAGCAGCTTCGGGGTAAGGGAAGTGGAGACCCAGTACTTC,CASSFGVREVETQYF
TRBV4-3,once,TRBJ2-3,NA,TGCGCCAGCAGCCGAGGCCTCGGTAACAGGGGCACAGATACGCAGTATTTT,CASSRGLGNRGTDTQYF
TRBV27,NA,TRBJ1-3,NA,TGTGCCAGCAGTTTAGGCAGGGTCCCTGGAAACACCATATATTTT,CASSLGRVPGNTIYF
TRBV5-1,NA,TRBJ2-1,NA,TGCGCCAGCAGCTTGGGACAGGGAGGAAATGAGCAGTTCTTC,CASSLGQGGNEQFF
TRBV6-1,once,TRBJ2-1,NA,TGTGCCAGCAGTCCCCGGTCTGGTGAGCAGTTCTTC,CASSPRSGEQFF
TRBV4-1,few,TRBJ2-5,NA,TGCGCCAGCAGCCAAGCCGTGGGCGGGGCCCTTCAAGAGACCCAGTACTTC,CASSQAVGGALQETQYF
TRBV19,NA,TRBJ2-7,TRBD1,TGTGCCAGTAAAGACAGGGCCGGAAATTACGAGCAGTACTTC,CASKDRAGNYEQYF
TRBV14,NA,TRBJ2-5,NA,TGTGCCAGCAGCCAAGATTCTCGCAGGGGTGCCCAGTACTTC,CASSQDSRRGAQYF
TRBV30,NA,TRBJ2-1,TRBD2,TGTGCCTGGAGTGTCGGACTAGTGGGCAATGAGCAGTTCTTC,CAWSVGLVGNEQFF
TRBV7-2,NA,TRBJ1-1,NA,TGTGCCAGCAGCTTAGATCAGGGTTGGACTGAAGCTTTCTTT,CASSLDQGWTEAFF
TRBV7-2,NA,TRBJ1-3,NA,TGTGCCAGCAGCCTCCGGACAGCTGGAAACACCATATATTTT,CASSLRTAGNTIYF
TRBV7-6,NA,TRBJ1-1,NA,TGTGTCAGCAGCTTAAACAGGGTGAACACTGAAGCTTTCTTT,CVSSLNRVNTEAFF